These T cell receptor beta chains were read from a single sample in a study of T cell responses to AZD1222 COVID-19 vaccine. Clones were read by immunoSEQ multiplex PCR, and TCRdb kept only the in-frame ones, dropping some. This repertoire shows 75,000 to 100,000 clones, 70% to 90% found once; its top ten account for 13%. Specimen: peripheral blood, collected on day 0 of AZD1222 vaccination. All receptors come from an adult in good health. Both conserved end residues are part of each CDR3.

>TRBV6-6|TRBJ1-2
CATLRWGYTF
>TRBV4-3|TRBJ2-7
CASSQLAGGYEQYF
>TRBV3-1/TRBV3-2|TRBJ1-5
CASSRDRDQPQHF
>TRBV7-3|TRBJ2-5
CASSLNPRGYQETQYF
>TRBV9|TRBJ2-2
CASSPSGGYTGELFF
>TRBV5-4|TRBJ1-2
CASSLGQRPNYGYTF
>TRBV29-1|TRBJ2-3
CSLIASLGTDTQYF
>TRBV7-2|TRBJ1-4
CASSPQGAKEKLFF
>TRBV6-2/TRBV6-3|TRBJ2-7
CASSLGLAGDYEQYF
>TRBV30|TRBJ1-1
CAWSKGAGTEAFF
>TRBV11-1|TRBJ1-5
CASSLEATNQPQHF
>TRBV6-2/TRBV6-3|TRBJ2-5
CASSYERGQETQYF
>TRBV24-1|TRBJ2-2
CATSDRQGWGETGELFF
>TRBV7-2|TRBJ2-5
CASSLAVSSGGETQYF
>TRBV6-5|TRBJ1-4
CASSYPLGGTDEKLFF
>TRBV27|TRBJ2-7
CASSWGQGAYEQYF
>TRBV7-2|TRBJ1-2
CASSPPGGGFGGYTF
>TRBV7-8|TRBJ1-3
CDSSGTGGSGNTIYF
>TRBV18|TRBJ2-3
CASSPNNMGPDTQYF
>TRBV6-1|TRBJ2-7
CASREVPEQPYYEQYF
>TRBV9|TRBJ2-3
CASSVETTDTQYF
>TRBV28|TRBJ1-6
CASSPRGSYNSPLHF
>TRBV27|TRBJ1-2
CASALASGRNGYTF
>TRBV7-9|TRBJ1-1
CASSSTGGTFLATEAFF
>TRBV28|TRBJ2-4
CASSPPGTGYLAKNIQYF
>TRBV29-1|TRBJ2-5
CSVEGDRGSETQYF
>TRBV18|TRBJ1-3
CASSPPFDTSGNTIYF
>TRBV7-3|TRBJ2-7
CASSLTSQTGKYEQYF
>TRBV5-1|TRBJ2-5
CASRVRETQYF
>TRBV20-1|TRBJ2-1
CKAGGNEQFF
>TRBV18|TRBJ2-1
CASSSEGVEFF
>TRBV4-3|TRBJ2-3
CASSRRLAESTDTQYF
>TRBV7-2|TRBJ1-1
CASSSFSGAGTEAFF
>TRBV5-4|TRBJ2-3
CASSSAGGGDTQYF
>TRBV7-9|TRBJ1-2
CARGGPGGYTF
>TRBV20-1|TRBJ2-7
CSASRGDSYEQYF
>TRBV7-9|TRBJ2-5
CASSLMGGQETQYF
>TRBV5-1|TRBJ2-7
CASRWGPGQDYEQYF
>TRBV5-8|TRBJ1-2
CASSSTYGYTF
>TRBV7-9|TRBJ1-1
CASSLVSAEAFF
>TRBV29-1|TRBJ1-3
CSVRQGTDSGNTIYF
>TRBV20-1|TRBJ1-2
CSAWAGGGYTF
>TRBV30|TRBJ2-1
CAWSLSYNEQFF
>TRBV4-3|TRBJ1-2
CASSQDTGVAYGYTF
>TRBV5-4|TRBJ1-4
CASSLSVRSEKLFF
>TRBV15|TRBJ2-2
CATSRGLTGELFF
>TRBV2|TRBJ2-1
CASSGADRKSDEQFF
>TRBV12-3/TRBV12-4|TRBJ1-4
CASGGSNNEKLFF
>TRBV5-1|TRBJ1-5
CASSLDRSQPQHF
>TRBV5-4|TRBJ1-6
CASSGGGNLYNSPLHF
>TRBV10-3|TRBJ1-1
CAISDWGQLNTEAFF
>TRBV7-2|TRBJ1-1
CASSLVGAVNTEAFF
>TRBV10-2|TRBJ2-7
CASSEFRNYEQYF
>TRBV13|TRBJ2-7
CASSESGGTYEQYF
>TRBV28|TRBJ1-1
CASSLQGNTEAFF
>TRBV4-1|TRBJ2-5
CASSGVGTAQETQYF
>TRBV19|TRBJ1-2
CASRGDSQIYGYTF
>TRBV10-3|TRBJ1-1
CAITSDRVNTEAFF